The rows below give T cell receptor beta chains drawn from one sample of a study of early T cells in non-severe SARS-CoV-2 infection. TCRdb used MiXCR to reprocess the 5' RACE reads, holding one entry per CDR3 protein. The profile covers fewer than 85,000 distinct CDR3 sequences, with approximately 10% appearing a single time and 12% taken by the ten largest. The source material was whole blood, sampled at baseline. Receptors originate from an adult who was a healthcare worker with PCR-confirmed SARS-CoV-2 infection or an uninfected control (not recorded which). CDR3s include the opening cysteine and the closing phenylalanine or tryptophan. The D gene is left open where the match is weak. Size is stated for part of the rows, as once, few or many counts, or as a class when the clone is expanded.

V gene: TRBV27
J gene: TRBJ1-3
D gene: .
clone size: few
CDR3 protein: CASSSQGSTATIYF
CDR3 DNA: TGTGCCAGCAGTTCCCAGGGAAGTACGGCCACCATATATTTT

V gene: TRBV13
J gene: TRBJ2-7
D gene: TRBD1
clone size: .
CDR3 protein: CASSYTAGTGKSYEQYF
CDR3 DNA: TGTGCCAGCAGCTATACCGCCGGGACAGGGAAGTCCTACGAGCAGTACTTC

V gene: TRBV6-4
J gene: TRBJ1-6
D gene: .
clone size: .
CDR3 protein: CASSDRDNSPLHF
CDR3 DNA: TGTGCCAGCAGTGACAGGGATAATTCACCCCTCCACTTT

V gene: TRBV29-1
J gene: TRBJ2-7
D gene: .
clone size: .
CDR3 protein: CSVLGTTYEQYF
CDR3 DNA: TGCAGCGTTTTGGGCACAACCTACGAGCAGTACTTC

V gene: TRBV9
J gene: TRBJ1-2
D gene: .
clone size: many
CDR3 protein: CASSVDGGGYTF
CDR3 DNA: TGTGCCAGCAGCGTAGATGGTGGTGGCTACACCTTC

V gene: TRBV6-1
J gene: TRBJ1-6
D gene: TRBD1
clone size: few
CDR3 protein: CASSVHFGQGSPLHF
CDR3 DNA: TGTGCCAGCAGTGTTCATTTCGGACAGGGGTCACCCCTCCACTTT

V gene: TRBV19
J gene: TRBJ1-2
D gene: .
clone size: .
CDR3 protein: CASSRAQDSDGYTF
CDR3 DNA: TGTGCCAGTAGTAGGGCTCAGGACAGTGATGGCTACACCTTC

V gene: TRBV12-3/TRBV12-4
J gene: TRBJ2-5
D gene: TRBD1
clone size: .
CDR3 protein: CASSDTGGAFETQYF
CDR3 DNA: TGTGCCAGCAGCGATACAGGGGGTGCTTTTGAGACCCAGTACTTC

V gene: TRBV20-1
J gene: TRBJ2-7
D gene: TRBD2
clone size: .
CDR3 protein: CSASFSSGVSYEQYF
CDR3 DNA: TGCAGTGCTAGCTTCTCTAGCGGGGTCTCCTACGAGCAGTACTTC

V gene: TRBV4-3
J gene: TRBJ2-1
D gene: TRBD2
clone size: .
CDR3 protein: CASSQEGLAGLNEQFF
CDR3 DNA: TGCGCCAGCAGCCAAGAGGGACTAGCGGGGTTGAATGAGCAGTTCTTC

V gene: TRBV5-4
J gene: TRBJ2-3
D gene: TRBD1
clone size: few
CDR3 protein: CASSRDSGADTQYF
CDR3 DNA: TGTGCCAGCAGCAGGGACAGCGGCGCAGATACGCAGTATTTT

V gene: TRBV3-1
J gene: TRBJ2-1
D gene: TRBD2
clone size: .
CDR3 protein: CASSAYLAGGSHNEQFF
CDR3 DNA: TGTGCCAGCAGCGCCTACTTAGCGGGGGGGTCCCACAATGAGCAGTTCTTC

V gene: TRBV6-2/TRBV6-3
J gene: TRBJ1-1
D gene: TRBD1
clone size: .
CDR3 protein: CASSYEQGKGRNTEAFF
CDR3 DNA: TGTGCCAGCAGTTACGAACAGGGGAAGGGTAGGAACACTGAAGCTTTCTTT

V gene: TRBV29-1
J gene: TRBJ1-1
D gene: .
clone size: .
CDR3 protein: CSANTGNTEAFF
CDR3 DNA: TGCAGCGCAAATACGGGGAACACTGAAGCTTTCTTT

V gene: TRBV11-2
J gene: TRBJ2-6
D gene: TRBD1
clone size: many
CDR3 protein: CASRQDRGFSGANVLTF
CDR3 DNA: TGTGCCAGCAGACAGGACAGGGGTTTTTCTGGGGCCAACGTCCTGACTTTC

V gene: TRBV12-3/TRBV12-4
J gene: TRBJ1-6
D gene: .
clone size: .
CDR3 protein: CASSLRADYNSPLHF
CDR3 DNA: TGTGCCAGCAGTTTAAGGGCAGACTATAATTCACCCCTCCACTTT

V gene: TRBV20-1
J gene: TRBJ1-5
D gene: .
clone size: few
CDR3 protein: CSARETPSNQPQHF
CDR3 DNA: TGCAGTGCTAGAGAGACACCTAGCAATCAGCCCCAGCATTTT

V gene: TRBV6-6
J gene: TRBJ2-2
D gene: .
clone size: many
CDR3 protein: CASSYYQGRTGGELFF
CDR3 DNA: TGTGCCAGCAGTTACTACCAGGGGAGGACCGGCGGGGAGCTGTTTTTT

V gene: TRBV7-6
J gene: TRBJ2-3
D gene: .
clone size: many
CDR3 protein: CASSQQNTDTQYF
CDR3 DNA: TGTGCCAGCAGCCAACAAAACACAGATACGCAGTATTTT

V gene: TRBV15
J gene: TRBJ2-1
D gene: .
clone size: few
CDR3 protein: CATSRDGTSYTNEQFF
CDR3 DNA: TGTGCCACCAGCAGAGACGGGACCTCCTATACCAATGAGCAGTTCTTC

V gene: TRBV25-1
J gene: TRBJ2-7
D gene: .
clone size: many
CDR3 protein: CASNRQGVNEQYF
CDR3 DNA: TGTGCCAGCAATCGACAAGGGGTTAACGAGCAGTACTTC

V gene: TRBV12-3/TRBV12-4
J gene: TRBJ1-3
D gene: TRBD1
clone size: .
CDR3 protein: CASSLQGVNSGNTIYF
CDR3 DNA: TGTGCCAGCAGTTTACAGGGGGTCAACTCTGGAAACACCATATATTTT

V gene: TRBV7-9
J gene: TRBJ1-1
D gene: .
clone size: many
CDR3 protein: CASSLLGMNTEAFF
CDR3 DNA: TGTGCCAGCAGCTTATTGGGGATGAACACTGAAGCTTTCTTT

V gene: TRBV5-6
J gene: TRBJ2-3
D gene: .
clone size: few
CDR3 protein: CASSPNRWGTQYF
CDR3 DNA: TGTGCCAGCAGCCCAAACAGGTGGGGGACGCAGTATTTT

V gene: TRBV2
J gene: TRBJ2-2
D gene: .
clone size: .
CDR3 protein: CASSETAMNTGELFF
CDR3 DNA: TGTGCCAGCAGTGAGACAGCTATGAACACCGGGGAGCTGTTTTTT

V gene: TRBV6-5
J gene: TRBJ2-2
D gene: .
clone size: .
CDR3 protein: CASSYEGGSNTGELFF
CDR3 DNA: TGTGCCAGCAGTTACGAAGGCGGGTCGAACACCGGGGAGCTGTTTTTT

V gene: TRBV10-3
J gene: TRBJ1-1
D gene: .
clone size: many
CDR3 protein: CAISDTRDTEAFF
CDR3 DNA: TGTGCCATCAGTGATACCAGGGACACTGAAGCTTTCTTT

V gene: TRBV6-2/TRBV6-3
J gene: TRBJ2-1
D gene: .
clone size: .
CDR3 protein: CASSYSSGNNEQFF
CDR3 DNA: TGTGCCAGCAGTTACTCGTCAGGGAACAATGAGCAGTTCTTC

V gene: TRBV28
J gene: TRBJ2-7
D gene: .
clone size: .
CDR3 protein: CVSAGPYEQYF
CDR3 DNA: TGTGTATCCGCCGGCCCCTACGAGCAGTACTTC

V gene: TRBV6-1
J gene: TRBJ1-3
D gene: .
clone size: .
CDR3 protein: CAGRGPTIYF
CDR3 DNA: TGTGCCGGTAGAGGGCCCACCATATATTTT

V gene: TRBV7-9
J gene: TRBJ2-1
D gene: TRBD2
clone size: .
CDR3 protein: CASSPLAGGPDEQFF
CDR3 DNA: TGTGCCAGCAGCCCTCTAGCGGGGGGGCCGGATGAGCAGTTCTTC

V gene: TRBV7-8
J gene: TRBJ2-2
D gene: .
clone size: few
CDR3 protein: CASRLSERANTGELFF
CDR3 DNA: TGTGCCAGCAGATTATCCGAGCGCGCGAACACCGGGGAGCTGTTTTTT

V gene: TRBV18
J gene: TRBJ2-3
D gene: TRBD1
clone size: .
CDR3 protein: CASSRQYGQGPSTDTQYF
CDR3 DNA: TGTGCCAGCTCACGACAATACGGACAGGGTCCGAGCACAGATACGCAGTATTTT

V gene: TRBV6-6
J gene: TRBJ2-2
D gene: .
clone size: few
CDR3 protein: CASSSKAANTGELFF
CDR3 DNA: TGTGCCAGCAGTTCTAAGGCCGCGAACACCGGGGAGCTGTTTTTT

V gene: TRBV6-6
J gene: TRBJ2-3
D gene: TRBD1
clone size: .
CDR3 protein: CASRQPTGQGLRTDTQYF
CDR3 DNA: TGTGCCAGCAGACAGCCGACGGGACAGGGACTGAGAACAGATACGCAGTATTTT

V gene: TRBV5-1
J gene: TRBJ2-7
D gene: TRBD2
clone size: few
CDR3 protein: CASSLPLAGETYEQYF
CDR3 DNA: TGCGCCAGCAGCTTGCCACTAGCGGGGGAAACCTACGAGCAGTACTTC

V gene: TRBV12-3/TRBV12-4
J gene: TRBJ2-5
D gene: .
clone size: few
CDR3 protein: CASSFLRLSQETQYF
CDR3 DNA: TGTGCCAGCAGTTTCTTGCGGTTAAGCCAAGAGACCCAGTACTTC

V gene: TRBV7-7
J gene: TRBJ2-5
D gene: .
clone size: few
CDR3 protein: CASSLAGGVQETQYF
CDR3 DNA: TGTGCCAGCAGCTTAGCGGGGGGAGTTCAAGAGACCCAGTACTTC

V gene: TRBV11-3
J gene: TRBJ2-7
D gene: TRBD1
clone size: .
CDR3 protein: CASSLVTGQGDYEQYF
CDR3 DNA: TGTGCCAGCAGCTTAGTAACGGGACAGGGGGACTACGAGCAGTACTTC

V gene: TRBV9
J gene: TRBJ1-2
D gene: .
clone size: few
CDR3 protein: CASSVDPGPTRYGYTF
CDR3 DNA: TGTGCCAGCAGCGTAGATCCGGGTCCAACCCGCTATGGCTACACCTTC

V gene: TRBV12-3/TRBV12-4
J gene: TRBJ1-4
D gene: .
clone size: once
CDR3 protein: CASSLARGSDEKLFF
CDR3 DNA: TGTGCCAGCAGTTTAGCGCGTGGGTCGGATGAAAAACTGTTTTTT

V gene: TRBV6-1
J gene: TRBJ1-5
D gene: .
clone size: few
CDR3 protein: CASSGPNRNSNQPQHF
CDR3 DNA: TGTGCCAGCAGTGGGCCCAACAGAAATAGCAATCAGCCCCAGCATTTT

V gene: TRBV6-6
J gene: TRBJ1-5
D gene: .
clone size: many
CDR3 protein: CASSYRDWDNQPQHF
CDR3 DNA: TGTGCCAGCAGTTATCGAGACTGGGACAATCAGCCCCAGCATTTT

V gene: TRBV7-3
J gene: TRBJ2-1
D gene: .
clone size: .
CDR3 protein: CASSLGDLRNEQFF
CDR3 DNA: TGTGCCAGCAGCTTGGGAGACCTACGAAATGAGCAGTTCTTC

V gene: TRBV29-1
J gene: TRBJ2-3
D gene: TRBD2
clone size: .
CDR3 protein: CSVGTSGGPDTDTQYF
CDR3 DNA: TGCAGCGTTGGGACTAGCGGGGGGCCCGACACAGATACGCAGTATTTT

V gene: TRBV6-2/TRBV6-3
J gene: TRBJ2-1
D gene: TRBD1
clone size: .
CDR3 protein: CASSGQEYNEQFF
CDR3 DNA: TGTGCCAGCAGCGGACAGGAGTACAATGAGCAGTTCTTC

V gene: TRBV7-8
J gene: TRBJ2-3
D gene: .
clone size: few
CDR3 protein: CASSLQFGIPLTADTQYF
CDR3 DNA: TGTGCCAGCAGCTTACAGTTCGGCATCCCACTTACCGCAGATACGCAGTATTTT

V gene: TRBV18
J gene: TRBJ2-1
D gene: TRBD2
clone size: many
CDR3 protein: CASSPRPNSLAGRNEQFF
CDR3 DNA: TGTGCCAGCTCACCACGACCAAATAGCCTAGCGGGGAGGAATGAGCAGTTCTTC

V gene: TRBV3-1
J gene: TRBJ2-1
D gene: .
clone size: few
CDR3 protein: CASSQRGRSYNEQFF
CDR3 DNA: TGTGCCAGCAGCCAAAGGGGCCGCTCCTACAATGAGCAGTTCTTC

V gene: TRBV5-4
J gene: TRBJ1-4
D gene: .
clone size: few
CDR3 protein: CASSRSRSNEKLFF
CDR3 DNA: TGTGCCAGCAGCCGATCGAGGTCCAATGAAAAACTGTTTTTT

V gene: TRBV7-2
J gene: TRBJ2-1
D gene: TRBD2
clone size: many
CDR3 protein: CASSEGLAGRNEQFF
CDR3 DNA: TGTGCCAGCAGCGAGGGACTAGCGGGGCGCAATGAGCAGTTCTTC

V gene: TRBV9
J gene: TRBJ1-2
D gene: .
clone size: few
CDR3 protein: CASTPRGAGGYTF
CDR3 DNA: TGTGCCAGCACTCCGAGGGGGGCTGGTGGCTACACCTTC

V gene: TRBV9
J gene: TRBJ2-5
D gene: TRBD2
clone size: few
CDR3 protein: CASSPRTSGGDLMYQETQYF
CDR3 DNA: TGTGCCAGCAGTCCCCGGACTAGCGGGGGGGACTTAATGTACCAAGAGACCCAGTACTTC

V gene: TRBV28
J gene: TRBJ2-2
D gene: TRBD2
clone size: .
CDR3 protein: CASSLGVRGANTGELFF
CDR3 DNA: TGTGCCAGCAGCTTAGGGGTGCGGGGGGCGAACACCGGGGAGCTGTTTTTT

V gene: TRBV30
J gene: TRBJ1-1
D gene: TRBD1
clone size: few
CDR3 protein: CAWKTGQDKAFF
CDR3 DNA: TGTGCCTGGAAGACAGGGCAGGATAAAGCTTTCTTT

V gene: TRBV5-1
J gene: TRBJ1-6
D gene: .
clone size: .
CDR3 protein: CASSLDGIENSPLHF
CDR3 DNA: TGCGCCAGCAGCTTGGACGGAATTGAGAATTCACCCCTCCACTTT

V gene: TRBV5-6
J gene: TRBJ2-3
D gene: TRBD2
clone size: .
CDR3 protein: CASSPLAGSYADTQYF
CDR3 DNA: TGTGCCAGCAGCCCGTTAGCGGGGAGCTACGCAGATACGCAGTATTTT

V gene: TRBV7-9
J gene: TRBJ1-3
D gene: TRBD1
clone size: many
CDR3 protein: CASSIWRDRGVPGNTIYF
CDR3 DNA: TGTGCCAGCAGCATATGGCGGGACAGGGGAGTACCTGGAAACACCATATATTTT

V gene: TRBV18
J gene: TRBJ1-4
D gene: .
clone size: few
CDR3 protein: CASSSLLNEKLFF
CDR3 DNA: TGTGCCAGCTCATCTTTGCTGAACGAAAAACTGTTTTTT